The rows below give T cell receptor beta chains drawn from one sample of a study of OX40 agonist ivuxolimab in advanced cancers. Here immunoSEQ multiplex PCR was the method, and the copy in TCRdb shows in-frame clones only, minus some. The sample lists approximately 92,000 clones, roughly 95% occurring once. The material sequenced was CD4+ or CD8+ T cells sorted from blood, taken in a trial of the OX40 agonist ivuxolimab. These receptors originate from an adult with an advanced solid tumor such as melanoma, head and neck, liver or kidney cancer. The conserved cysteine and the conserved F or W are not part of the CDR3 here. The D gene is left open where the match is weak. Expanded clones get a size class; other rows say once, few or many, or leave the size out.

TRBV4-1 | . | . | ASSLGPALNTEAF
TRBV5-6 | . | . | ASSPYSGQETQY
TRBV2 | . | TRBD2 | ASMNKLAGAVEAQY
TRBV6-5 | once | TRBD1 | ASSYSGQPYNEQF
TRBV27 | . | . | ASSSRGFDQY
TRBV5-6 | . | . | ASSLGVPSIEAQY
TRBV7-2 | . | . | ASSLMEGSFYEQY
TRBV19 | . | . | ASSIATDSYYEQY
TRBV7-2 | . | TRBD2 | ASSLGGDTGTSGSNEQF
TRBV18 | . | TRBD1 | ASSLSAGGEYEQY
TRBV4-2 | once | . | ASSQVPREQY
TRBV7-8 | . | . | ASSETGGGGLH
TRBV27 | . | . | ASSSVGEQF
TRBV7-9 | . | TRBD2 | ASSDMTSAYEQY
TRBV2 | . | . | ASSALGGPGNTIY
TRBV15 | . | TRBD1 | ATREDRVNQPQH
TRBV6-6 | . | . | ASSWTGNQPQH
TRBV27 | . | . | ASSPSGPSYNEQF
TRBV9 | . | TRBD2 | ASSPIAGGSNEQF
TRBV4-1 | . | . | ASSQEGGGANVLT
TRBV4-1 | . | . | ASSQEGRWAEAF
TRBV4-3 | . | . | ASSQDGVRSGNTIY
TRBV29-1 | . | TRBD1 | SVVTGNVEQF
TRBV6-1 | . | . | ASSVLRRGQYEQY
TRBV27 | once | . | ASSDNRVGAYEQY
TRBV6-5 | . | . | ASTSGSWNEQF
TRBV28 | . | . | ASSLGYSRGDGYT
TRBV6-6 | . | TRBD1 | ASSKWTGSTDTQY
TRBV5-6 | . | . | ASSFSPRDTIY
TRBV11-3 | . | . | ASSPLGGNNEQF
TRBV7-3 | once | . | ASSEGGDEQY
TRBV2 | . | . | ASISDHSGANVLT
TRBV5-8 | . | . | ASSLGLNQPQH
TRBV10-3 | . | . | AIHGDSNQPQH
TRBV5-6 | . | . | ASNRLVEGSNYGYT
TRBV6-5 | . | . | ASSVQGSGANVLT
TRBV4-3 | . | . | ASSPSRGNYGYT
TRBV29-1 | . | TRBD1 | SVETGTEDYEQY
TRBV7-9 | . | . | ASSLLGGSEETQY
TRBV12-5 | . | . | ASVEDPQPENTIY
TRBV4-1 | . | TRBD2 | ATAPLAGGRGEQF
TRBV6-5 | . | . | ASSLTGGGDQPQH
TRBV9 | . | . | ASSLDDGGTGELF
TRBV2 | . | . | ASIPDSYNEQF
TRBV19 | . | . | ASSIGQVGYEQY
TRBV13 | . | TRBD2 | ASSLERAGGQY
TRBV28 | . | . | ASKKRIWSSYEQY
TRBV28 | . | . | ASSRRGGPGEQY
TRBV9 | . | . | ASSPGETQY
TRBV11-1 | . | TRBD1 | ASSSNGGRGQQY
TRBV28 | . | . | ASSFVTSYEQY
TRBV28 | . | . | ASSSAFSTEAF
TRBV28 | once | TRBD1 | ASGQGSNTGELF
TRBV7-2 | . | . | ASRTEPYEQY
TRBV4-1 | once | . | ASSQDAGLYNEQF